The entry that follows covers one T cell receptor (beta chain) sequence. Indicated time point: pre-treatment sample, taken before nivolumab and TIL therapy. This sample stems from a study of TIL therapy for anti-PD-1-resistant metastatic lung cancer. The V gene lost 5 bases and the J gene lost 0 bases, with 10 bases spanning the gap. Per the germline V gene, CDR1 is SGHTA and CDR2 is FQGNSA. There are 14 residues in the CDR3. This was the immunoSEQ v3 assay. The protocol was immunoSEQ multiplex PCR, while the TCRdb copy is restricted to in-frame clones and leaves out a portion. Of more than 50,000 clones in the sample, over 75% were seen once.

The receptor comes from a person between 25 and 79 years old with non-small cell lung cancer. Source: blood, taken at baseline. V and J are TRBV7-2 and TRBJ1-2; no firm D call. The CDR3 nucleotides read TGTGCCAGCAGCCAGGACGGTGCTAACTATGGCTACACCTTC. This gives the protein CASSQDGANYGYTF.